The present T cell receptor beta chain was sequenced within a study of blood T cell repertoires in COVID-19. Germline CDR1 reads WNHNN; CDR2 reads SYGVQD (reference sequence). Trimming took 0 bases from V and 5 from J, leaving 8 bases between them. The CDR3 runs to 13 residues. In the authors' workflow: Estimates of nucleated cell counts were drawn from the amplification of reference gene primers. Data came from immunoSEQ multiplex PCR; TCRdb stores just in-frame clones and leaves some out. That table supplies the V and J calls and clone size; D and trimming were determined from the DNA. The sample has about 160,000 clones; about 85% are singletons.

Sequenced sample: peripheral blood. The V call is TRBV10-1, the J call TRBJ2-7, with D possibly being TRBD2 (6 bases). The sequence came from a man aged 70 or older who had recovered from COVID-19. CDR3 DNA: TGCGCCAGCAGTGAGTCAGGAGGGAACGAGCAGTACTTC. Residues: CASSESGGNEQYF.